The clone carrying this T cell receptor (beta chain) was observed a few times. Separate cDNA molecules each had unique molecular identifiers attached to them. TCRdb fed the 5' RACE reads into MiXCR, producing one record per CDR3 protein. The sample consists of about 60,000 distinct CDR3 sequences, about an eighth of them appearing once. The record originates from a study of early T cells in non-severe SARS-CoV-2 infection. Study background: Chains from this unsorted whole-blood bulk RNA could not be paired.

The CDR3 is 13 residues long. Germline assignment: CDR1 SQVTM and CDR2 ANQGSEA. V lost 3 bases to trimming and J lost 2 bases, with 10 bases between them. The V call is TRBV29-1, the J call TRBJ1-2, with a possible D match to TRBD1 (6 bases). This receptor was taken from an adult who was a healthcare worker with PCR-confirmed SARS-CoV-2 infection or an uninfected control (not recorded which). Sample: whole blood. The CDR3 DNA reads as TGCAGCGTTGAGGGACACACCAACTATGGCTACACCTTC. It is translated as CSVEGHTNYGYTF.